Here is one T cell receptor beta chain with its context. Its antigen is unidentified. TCRdb re-called the RACE reads with MiXCR, one entry per CDR3 protein. The sample lists 80,000 to 100,000 distinct CDR3 sequences, 10% to 13% occurring once. The entry originates in a study of human T cells and chemical hapten exposure. As for the study in general: Chiefly women, the patients showed alopecia areata, totalis or universalis.

The time point was: pre-sensitization, week 0. The treatment denotes: therapeutic diphenylcyclopropenone sensitization with weekly scalp DPC. It was from unfractionated whole blood that total RNA was extracted. Notes on the study in general: Expanded TCRs produced significantly more large CDR3 similarity clusters than controls did.

The CDR3 spans 15 residues. The trim removed 5 bases at V and 5 bases at J, leaving 7 bases unmatched. CDR1 is SEHNR and CDR2 is FQNEAQ in the germline V gene (reference sequence). This clonotype was sampled from a woman aged 60-70 years with alopecia areata. Some clones in this sample may be carry-over from other donors' samples. Here the sequenced sample was whole blood, taken in connection with sensitization to the hapten diphenylcyclopropenone (DPC). The chain links TRBV7-9 to TRBJ2-5, with 11 nucleotides matching TRBD1. CDR3 in DNA: TGTGCCAGCAGCCCGGGACAGGGGGATGAGGAGACCCAGTACTTC. It is translated as CASSPGQGDEETQYF.